The clone carrying this T cell receptor beta chain has at least ten counts. Its target is not known. One entry per CDR3 protein results from TCRdb running MiXCR on the 5' RACE reads. The table records some 240,000 distinct CDR3 sequences, over 9.5% of them present only once. The CDR3 has 15 residues. Germline loops: CDR1 SGHTA, CDR2 FQGNSA. V was clipped by 4 bases and J by 6 bases; unmatched bases: 7. This entry is derived from a study of identical twins. Study outcomes and limitations: Model-predicted out-of-frame TCR alpha sharing fell below observed values in monozygotic twins.

The source material was memory T cells sorted from blood. V gene TRBV7-2 combines with J gene TRBJ1-5; 9 bases agree with TRBD1. The TCR was taken from a man aged 50 to 60 in good health. The CDR3 reads CASSSYRGRAQPQHF. In nucleotides, the CDR3 is TGTGCCAGCAGCTCCTACAGGGGGCGGGCTCAGCCCCAGCATTTT.